In its sample, the clone carrying this T cell receptor beta chain was seen a few times. Its specificity is not known. This specimen belongs to a study of T cells in Graves' hyperthyroidism and ophthalmopathy. Study observations and caveats: Blood also held most thyroid clonotypes expanded beyond 0.001. A model built on 13 V-J features separated ophthalmopathy from stable hyperthyroidism.

This CDR3 is built from 19 residues. Germline assignment: CDR1 SQVTM and CDR2 ANQGSEA. Trimming left V 1 base short and J 0 bases short, with 25 bases between. What was amplified from RNA transcripts were TCR beta CDR3 regions. In the first-round RT-PCR of the TCR CDR3, the HTBI primer set was used. MiXCR was run by TCRdb on the multiplex PCR reads, yielding one entry per CDR3 protein. Of more than 550,000 distinct CDR3 sequences in the sample, nearly 45% were seen once. Exclusions: uncontrolled infection, other autoimmune disease, pregnancy, lactation. The clonotype comes from an adult man with Graves' disease, either hyperthyroidism or ophthalmopathy (not recorded which). V gene TRBV29-1 combines with J gene TRBJ2-7, with D possibly called TRBD1 or TRBD2 (8 bases each). The sequencing input was peripheral blood or thyroid tissue (not recorded which). The CDR3 DNA sequence: TGCAGCGTTGAAGGGGCGGGAGGACAGGGAGCGGCGAGCTCCTACGAGCAGTACTTC. It is translated as CSVEGAGGQGAASSYEQYF.